The present entry profiles one T cell receptor (beta chain) with its context. Its antigen is unknown. This sample stems from a study of identical twins. Broader study findings: Where out-of-frame alpha sequences were twin-shared, they showed excess low generation probability. The authors noted that invariant MAIT and iNKT cells could partly confound zero-insertion analyses. Models underestimated how often monozygotic twins shared out-of-frame TCR alpha.

From germline, CDR1 is LNHNV and CDR2 YYDKDF (reference sequence). The V and J ends lost 1 base and 6 bases, in that order; junction bases with no gene match: 10. The CDR3 is 16 amino acids. TCRdb analysed the 5' RACE reads with MiXCR anew, one entry per CDR3 protein. Of 700,000 to 950,000 distinct CDR3 sequences in the sample, 12% were seen once. Everyone who donated was a healthy Caucasian. These records were also assigned to another study, of yellow fever vaccine responses in identical twins.

The receptor comes from a young woman in good health. The sequencing sample was made of PBMCs. The chain uses TRBV15 and TRBJ2-3, with 7 bases aligning to TRBD2. In nucleotides, the CDR3 is TGTGCCACCAGCAGAGGACAGCGGGGCCTAGCGGATACGCAGTATTTT. Its translation: CATSRGQRGLADTQYF.